This T cell receptor (beta chain) is drawn from a study of blood T cells in healthy people across ages. With 5 bases clipped from V and 6 bases from J, the junction kept 9 bases outside the gene matches. The CDR3 sequence is 15 residues long. CDR1 is LNHDA and CDR2 is SQIVND in the germline V gene (reference sequence). The authors drew around 9.3 milliliters of peripheral blood from each donor. A second PCR, run for about 7 to 11 cycles, used a sample-barcoded 5' primer plus a J-beta primer mix. From the 5' RACE reads, TCRdb called clonotypes with MiXCR, one entry per CDR3 protein. This sample yields 1.5 million to 2 million distinct CDR3 sequences, of which approximately 30% are seen a single time; 7% to 9% belongs to the top ten.

This TCR derives from a woman aged 25 to 39 in good health. The genes are TRBV19 and TRBJ1-4; 7 nucleotides agree with TRBD1. The sample taken for sequencing was blood. This chain's CDR3 is CASSAPGQRYEKLFF. DNA for the CDR3: TGTGCCAGTAGTGCACCGGGACAGAGGTATGAAAAACTGTTTTTT.